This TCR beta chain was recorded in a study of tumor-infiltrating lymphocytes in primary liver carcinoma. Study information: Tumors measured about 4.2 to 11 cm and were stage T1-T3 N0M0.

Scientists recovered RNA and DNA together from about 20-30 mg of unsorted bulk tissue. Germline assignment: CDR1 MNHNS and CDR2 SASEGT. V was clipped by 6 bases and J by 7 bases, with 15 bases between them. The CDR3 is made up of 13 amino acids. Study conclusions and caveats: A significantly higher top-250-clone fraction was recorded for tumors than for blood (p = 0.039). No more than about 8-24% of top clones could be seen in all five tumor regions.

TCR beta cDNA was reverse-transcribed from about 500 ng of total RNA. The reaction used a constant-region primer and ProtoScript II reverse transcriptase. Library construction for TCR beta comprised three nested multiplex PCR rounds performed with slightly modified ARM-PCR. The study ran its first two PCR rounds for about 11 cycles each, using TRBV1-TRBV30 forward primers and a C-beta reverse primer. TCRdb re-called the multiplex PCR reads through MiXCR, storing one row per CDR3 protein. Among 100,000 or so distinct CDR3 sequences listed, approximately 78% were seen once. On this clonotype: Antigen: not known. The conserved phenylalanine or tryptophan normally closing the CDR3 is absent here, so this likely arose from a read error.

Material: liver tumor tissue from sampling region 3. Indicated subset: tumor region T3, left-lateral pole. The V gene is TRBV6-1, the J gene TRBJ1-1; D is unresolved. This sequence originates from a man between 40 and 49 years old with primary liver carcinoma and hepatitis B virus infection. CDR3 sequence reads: CASRSPGKHEAFI. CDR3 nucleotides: TGTGCCAGCAGATCACCGGGAAAACATGAAGCTTTCATT.